Below, 2 T cell receptor beta chains from the same sample are listed, as sequenced in a study of shared clonotypes between healthy human individuals. TCRdb keeps only in-frame clones here, not all; method: immunoSEQ multiplex PCR. Among under 1,900,000 clones listed, around 98.5% were seen once. The sequenced sample consisted of naive CD4+ T cells sorted from blood. Subset of the sample: CD45RA+ positively selected. The source of these receptors is a man younger than 40 in good health.

The chain recombines TRBV18 with TRBJ1-5; D call uncertain. The CDR3 spans 14 residues. The germline V gene has CDR1 KGHSH and CDR2 LQKENI. The V end was cut by 5 bases, the J end by 1 base, with 9 bases between. The CDR3 bases are TGTGCCAGCTCAGGGGTAGGAAGCAATCAGCCCCAGCATTTT. Translation: CASSGVGSNQPQHF.

The V and J genes are TRBV6-5 and TRBJ2-7; tentatively, D is TRBD1 or TRBD2 (5 bases each). The germline V gene encodes CDR1 MNHEY and CDR2 SVGAGI. V shed 0 bases and J shed 2 bases, with 11 bases lying between them. CDR3 size: 15 residues. CDR3 bases: TGTGCCAGCAGTTACTCGAGGGACGCAACCTACGAGCAGTACTTC. Amino acid sequence: CASSYSRDATYEQYF.